This T cell receptor beta chain derives from a study of blood T cell repertoires in COVID-19. Study details: Acute and convalescent COVID-19 specimens originated in the United States, Italy and Spain. PBMCs, B-cell-depleted T cells, or T cells provided the cDNA or gDNA that made up the material.

V trimming: 3 bases; J trimming: 0 bases; junction bases outside the gene matches: 4. From germline, CDR1 is SGHAT and CDR2 FQNNGV. The CDR3 sequence is 16 residues long. As processed by the authors: The assay estimated nucleated cells by amplifying reference gene primers. The assay was immunoSEQ multiplex PCR, and TCRdb's table has in-frame clones only and misses some. For V, J and clone size, that table is used; D and trimming come from the DNA. The sample carries about 120,000 clones, over 75% recorded once. The sequenced sample was peripheral blood. This rearrangement joins TRBV11-2 to TRBJ2-7, with 11 bases matching TRBD1. This clonotype was sampled from a human donor with active COVID-19. The donor label of this sample is uncertain. The CDR3 reads CASSLDRGLGSYEQYF. The CDR3 DNA reads TGTGCCAGCAGCTTGGACAGGGGGCTGGGCTCCTACGAGCAGTACTTC.